This T cell receptor (beta chain) was identified in a study of Graves' ophthalmopathy and Graves' hyperthyroidism. CDR1 and CDR2 (germline): SGHRS, YFSETQ. The CDR3 covers 14 residues. The trim removed 4 bases at V and 8 bases at J, leaving 10 bases unmatched. For repertoire sequencing, the TCR beta CDR3 regions were amplified from RNA transcripts. The authors performed first-round RT-PCR with HTBI primers and then a second-round multiplex PCR. TCRdb reprocessed the multiplex PCR reads with MiXCR, giving one entry per CDR3 protein. Among 200,000 to 250,000 distinct CDR3 sequences listed, about 22% were seen once. Study-level results: Among expanded thyroid clonotypes above 0.001 frequency, most also occurred in blood.

This clonotype was detected many times. Antigen specificity is unknown. Other autoimmune diseases, uncontrolled infections, pregnancy or lactation ruled patients out of participation. The diagnosis was founded upon clinical symptoms, serum thyroxine, TRAb, thyroid ultrasound and orbital computed tomography. This TCR was sampled from a woman aged 45-65 years with Graves' ophthalmopathy. Sequenced input: peripheral blood. The chain is built from TRBV5-1 and TRBJ1-2; 8 bases map to TRBD1. The CDR3 DNA follows: TGCGCCAGCAGCCCCAACAAGGACAGGGACGGCTACACCTTC. The encoded protein is CASSPNKDRDGYTF.